Below are 17 T cell receptor beta chains sequenced from a single sample in a study of Graves' ophthalmopathy and Graves' hyperthyroidism. The study amplified TCR beta CDR3 regions using RNA transcripts. HTBI primers were used in a first-round RT-PCR, which preceded a second-round multiplex PCR. MiXCR, applied by TCRdb to the multiplex PCR reads, yields one record per CDR3 protein. The repertoire holds about 740,000 distinct CDR3 sequences, with approximately 40% as singletons. Material: peripheral blood. All receptors come from an adult man with Graves' ophthalmopathy.

This clonotype was counted between two and nine times. The rearrangement links TRBV7-9 to TRBJ2-7; D may be TRBD2 (6 bases). The V end lost 5 bases, the J end lost 0 bases, and 14 bases lay between the germline ends. CDR1 and CDR2 (germline): SEHNR, FQNEAQ (reference sequence). CDR3 size: 15 residues. The CDR3 spells CASSQEGGNSYEQYF. The CDR3 bases are TGTGCCAGCAGCCAAGAAGGCGGGAACTCCTACGAGCAGTACTTC.

The V gene is TRBV10-3, the J gene TRBJ2-3; weak D call: TRBD1 (6 bases). The CDR3 contains 15 residues. The V end was cut by 3 bases, the J end by 2 bases, with 12 bases between. Germline loops: CDR1 ENHRY, CDR2 SYGVKD. In DNA form, the CDR3 reads TGTGCCATCAGTGACGCAGGGGCCTTCACAGATACGCAGTATTTT. Its protein product is CAISDAGAFTDTQYF.

The chain couples TRBV7-6 to TRBJ1-6; D might be TRBD1 (5 bases). This CDR3 spans 17 amino acids. Germline assignment: CDR1 SGHVS and CDR2 FNYEAQ. Trimming pared 1 base from V and 0 bases from J, leaving 10 bases between. The CDR3 DNA reads as TGTGCCAGCAGCTTAGGTGGGGGGAGCTCCTATAATTCACCCCTCCACTTT. The encoded protein is CASSLGGGSSYNSPLHF. Combining the CDR3 with reference TRBV7-6 and TRBJ1-6 gives the whole variable domain GAGVSQSPRYKVTKRGQDVALRCDPISGHVSLYWYRQALGQGPEFLTYFNYEAQQDKSGLPNDRFSAERPEGSISTLTIQRTEQRDSAMYRCASSLGGGSSYNSPLHFGNGTRLTVT.

About this clonotype: One end of the junction fails to match germline, which may point to a read error. This chain uses TRBV25-1 with TRBJ2-5; 8 nucleotides align to TRBD2. Germline loops: CDR1 MGHDK, CDR2 SYGVNS. CDR3 length: 14 residues. Here the CDR3 DNA reads TGTACCAGTAGTTACTCGGGAGGGTGGGAGACCCAGTACTTC. It specifies CTSSYSGGWETQYF. Full variable domain (rest looked up from reference TRBV25-1 and TRBJ2-5): EADIYQTPRYLVIGTGKKITLECSQTMGHDKMYWYQQDPGMELHLIHYSYGVNSTEKGDLSSESTVSRIRTEHFPLTLESARPSHTSQYLCTSSYSGGWETQYFGPGTRLLVL.

In this sample, this clonotype turned up many times. The chain uses TRBV7-8 and TRBJ2-7; TRBD1 matches at 9 bases. This CDR3 is built from 15 residues. The ends lost 5 bases at V and 4 bases at J; junction bases unmatched: 9. Germline V gene sequence: CDR1 SGHVS, CDR2 FQNEAQ. The CDR3 region is CASSTPTGGGYEQYF. Here the CDR3 DNA reads TGTGCCAGCAGCACCCCGACAGGGGGAGGGTACGAGCAGTACTTC.

The chain uses TRBV9 and TRBJ2-7; 8 nucleotides line up with TRBD2. The germline V gene encodes CDR1 SGDLS and CDR2 YYNGEE. V lost 4 bases to trimming and J lost 6 bases; unmatched junction nucleotides: 9. CDR3 length: 14 residues. DNA for the CDR3: TGTGCCAGCAGCCTTCGACGGGGGGGCGGCGAGCAGTACTTC. It specifies CASSLRRGGGEQYF.

A remark on this clonotype: One end of the junction varies from germline; a read error may be responsible. The chain joins TRBV20-1 to TRBJ2-7, with D tentatively TRBD1 (5 bases). Germline V gene sequence: CDR1 DFQATT, CDR2 SNEGSKA (reference sequence). The CDR3 has 14 amino acids. The CDR3 reads CSASPDSGKYEQCF. The CDR3 DNA is TGCAGTGCTAGCCCCGACAGTGGGAAATACGAGCAGTGCTTC.

This clonotype was detected only a few times. The V gene is TRBV20-1, the J gene TRBJ2-7; possible D gene TRBD1, 6 bases. The ends were cut back, 0 bases at V and 3 bases at J, with 18 bases in the middle. The CDR3 runs 16 residues. Looked up from germline, CDR1 is DFQATT and CDR2 is SNEGSKA (reference sequence). CDR3 protein: CSARDLAGAVRYEQYF. CDR3 DNA sequence: TGCAGTGCTAGAGACTTGGCAGGGGCGGTTCGCTACGAGCAGTACTTC.

This clonotype was seen a few times. V and J are TRBV7-9 and TRBJ2-2; D unresolved. The CDR3 is 13 residues long. From germline, CDR1 is SEHNR and CDR2 FQNEAQ (reference sequence). V shed 6 bases and J shed 6 bases, with 11 bases lying between them. The CDR3 here is CASSYRSSGELFF. CDR3 in DNA: TGTGCCAGCAGTTACCGGTCATCCGGGGAGCTGTTTTTT.

For this clonotype: This may come from a read error, since a much larger clone is one base off. The conserved final phenylalanine or tryptophan is absent from the CDR3, which likely points to a read error. The J gene is TRBJ1-6, the V gene TRBV25-1, with a weak D call TRBD1 (6 bases). This CDR3 region has 14 residues. The germline V gene encodes CDR1 MGHDK and CDR2 SYGVNS. With 6 bases removed from V and 7 bases from J, the gap between germline ends came to 13 bases. Written as DNA, the CDR3 is TGTGCCAGCAGCGAAGGGGGGTGGAATTCACCCCTCCACCTT. This sequence encodes CASSEGGWNSPLHL.

For this clonotype: This may stem from a read error, because a much larger clone lies one nucleotide away. This chain joins TRBV7-9 and TRBJ1-4, with D perhaps TRBD1 (5 bases). V lost 5 bases, J lost 10 bases, and 14 bases lay in between. The CDR3 runs to 13 residues. Looked up from germline, CDR1 is SEHNR and CDR2 is FQNEAQ (reference sequence). CDR3 nucleotides: TGTGCCAGCAGCCAGCAGGGTGGTGGAAAACTGTTTTTT. Translating it yields CASSQQGGGKLFF.

This clonotype was seen once. A much larger clone sits a single nucleotide away, making a read error possible. This chain joins TRBV9 and TRBJ1-6; no firm D call. The germline gives CDR1 SGDLS, CDR2 YYNGEE. This CDR3 has 14 residues. CDR3 bases: TGCGCCAGCAGCTTGGTTTCGGGGAATTCATCCCTCCACTTT. It specifies CASSLVSGNSSLHF.

This clonotype was recorded many times. The CDR3 sequence is CASSANSGTGEVGTQYF. The CDR3 nucleotides are TGTGCCAGCAGCGCCAACTCCGGGACAGGGGAGGTCGGGACCCAGTACTTC. V usage is TRBV7-9 and J usage is TRBJ2-5; 10 bases fit TRBD1. The CDR3 runs to 17 residues. V lost 5 bases, J lost 7 bases, and 16 bases stayed unmatched. Germline V gene sequence: CDR1 SEHNR, CDR2 FQNEAQ (reference sequence).

As concerns this clonotype: A clone one base away is much larger, so this may be a read error. The J gene is TRBJ1-2, the V gene TRBV15; D is uncertain. The CDR3 extends over 12 amino acids. The germline CDR1 and CDR2 sequences are LNHNV and YYDKDF (reference sequence). CDR3 region: CATSRASYGHTF. The CDR3 DNA is TGTGCCACCAGCAGAGCTTCCTATGGCCACACCTTC.

This clonotype was found a few times. This clone may be a read error of a much larger clone one base away. J is TRBJ2-5 and V is TRBV12-3 or TRBV12-4; perhaps TRBD2 as D (5 bases). V was clipped by 4 bases and J by 6 bases, with 6 bases between them. CDR3 length: 11 amino acids. For the CDR3, the DNA is TGTGCCAGCAGTTACGGGAAGACCCAGTACTTC. This sequence encodes CASSYGKTQYF.

The rearrangement links TRBV20-1 to TRBJ1-2; 7 bases fit TRBD1. This CDR3 is built from 15 residues. Germline lookup yields CDR1 DFQATT and CDR2 SNEGSKA (reference sequence). J gave up 6 bases and V 5 bases, and 15 bases lay outside the gene matches. The CDR3 DNA sequence: TGCAGTGCTCCTATAGAACCCGGGACAGCCGATGGCTACACCTTC. Residues: CSAPIEPGTADGYTF.

The chain recombines TRBV4-1 with TRBJ2-5; a weak D match, TRBD1 (5 bases). Trimming stripped 3 bases from V and 5 bases from J, with 16 bases between. The CDR3 covers 15 residues. The germline gives CDR1 MGHRA, CDR2 YSYEKL. CDR3 loop: CASSHRRGAGETQYF. CDR3 bases: TGCGCCAGCAGCCACAGAAGGGGCGCCGGGGAGACCCAGTACTTC.